This passage covers 11 T cell receptor beta chains from one sample sequenced in a study of cytomegalovirus exposure and HLA in healthy donors. Assay used: immunoSEQ multiplex PCR; TCRdb lists only in-frame clones, some missing. The sample yields about 240,000 clones, around 86% seen once. Sequencing was done on a sample of PBMCs. Source of these receptors: a woman aged 25 to 39 in good health and CMV-seropositive.

This chain joins TRBV5-1 and TRBJ1-4; D may be TRBD1 (6 bases). CDR3 length: 15 amino acids. The V end was cut by 5 bases, the J end by 0 bases, with 11 bases between. CDR1 and CDR2 from the germline V gene are SGHRS and YFSETQ. CDR3 residues: CASRSPGATNEKLFF. CDR3 sequence (DNA): TGCGCCAGCAGGTCACCAGGGGCAACTAATGAAAAACTGTTTTTT.

As DNA, the CDR3 is TGTGCCAGCGGATTTGACTCGTCCGAGCAGTACTTC. Encoded protein: CASGFDSSEQYF. The chain couples TRBV7-3 to TRBJ2-7, with D unclear. Germline CDR1 and CDR2: SGHTA and FQGTGA. The V end was cut by 8 bases, the J end by 6 bases, with 14 bases between. The CDR3 consists of 12 residues.

This clone was observed a few times. This sequence joins TRBV7-8 and TRBJ1-1, with a weak D call TRBD1 (6 bases). Germline loops: CDR1 SGHVS, CDR2 FQNEAQ. With 5 bases removed from V and 0 bases from J, the gap between germline ends came to 10 bases. The CDR3 totals 14 residues. In DNA, the CDR3 is TGTGCCAGCAGCGCTGGACAGATGAACACTGAAGCTTTCTTT. Amino acid sequence: CASSAGQMNTEAFF. Supplemented by reference TRBV7-8 and TRBJ1-1, the full variable domain reads GAGVSQSPRYKVAKRGQDVALRCDPISGHVSLFWYQQALGQGPEFLTYFQNEAQLDKSGLPSDRFFAERPEGSVSTLKIQRTQQEDSAVYLCASSAGQMNTEAFFGQGTRLTVV.

The chain links TRBV14 to TRBJ2-7; tentatively, D is TRBD1 (6 bases). Germline V lookup: CDR1 SGHDN, CDR2 FVKESK. The CDR3 has 15 residues. Trimming cost V 4 bases and J 0 bases, with 13 bases left between them. In DNA, the CDR3 is TGTGCCAGCAGCCCCCTTGGACAGTACTCCTACGAGCAGTACTTC. Amino acids: CASSPLGQYSYEQYF.

This rearrangement joins TRBV7-8 to TRBJ2-3; 15 nucleotides line up with TRBD2. Germline V gene data show CDR1 as SGHVS and CDR2 as FQNEAQ. V lost 5 bases, J lost 4 bases, and 13 bases stayed unmatched. The CDR3 runs 19 residues. The CDR3: CASSPWTSGRADIPDTQYF. DNA for the CDR3: TGTGCCAGCAGCCCCTGGACTAGCGGGAGGGCCGATATTCCAGATACGCAGTATTTT.

This clone was observed a handful of times. The chain uses TRBV7-6 and TRBJ2-1; possible D gene TRBD2, 5 bases. Trimming stripped 1 base from V and 7 bases from J, with 17 bases between. The CDR3 sequence is 16 residues long. CDR1 and CDR2 from the germline V gene are SGHVS and FNYEAQ. DNA of the CDR3: TGTGCCAGCAGCTTAGTAAATGTGGGAGCCCCAAATGAGCAGTTCTTC. Its translation is CASSLVNVGAPNEQFF.

The chain has TRBV6-5 and TRBJ2-1; 8 nucleotides match TRBD2. V was clipped by 7 bases and J by 0 bases; unmatched bases: 2. Germline V gene data show CDR1 as MNHEY and CDR2 as SVGAGI. This CDR3 comprises 14 residues. In nucleotides, the CDR3 is TGTGCCAGCAAGAGCGGGAGCTCCTACAATGAGCAGTTCTTC. Amino acids: CASKSGSSYNEQFF.

This clone has only one observation. This sequence joins TRBV14 and TRBJ1-1; D is perhaps TRBD1 (5 bases). The germline V gene encodes CDR1 SGHDN and CDR2 FVKESK. The CDR3 consists of 14 residues. V dropped 5 bases and J dropped 4 bases, with 14 bases sitting between them. The CDR3 DNA is TGTGCCAGCAGCGGGGCAGGGAGGAGCACTGAAGCTTTCTTT. Amino acids: CASSGAGRSTEAFF.

The chain links TRBV27 to TRBJ1-5; 9 nucleotides line up with TRBD1. The length of the CDR3 is 16 residues. CDR1 MNHEY and CDR2 SMNVEV come from the germline V gene (reference sequence). J was trimmed by 0 bases and V by 4 bases; bases with no gene match: 4. The CDR3 DNA is TGTGCCAGCAGTTCCACAGGGGGCAGTAGCAATCAGCCCCAGCATTTT. Translating it yields CASSSTGGSSNQPQHF.

A single count supports this clone. The CDR3 sequence is CASSYLAGEDNEQFF. The CDR3, as DNA: TGTGCCAGCAGCTATCTAGCGGGAGAGGACAATGAGCAGTTCTTC. This chain links TRBV9 with TRBJ2-1; TRBD2 matches at 10 bases. The CDR3 loop spans 15 amino acids. With V trimmed by 4 bases and J by 5 bases, 6 bases remained unmatched. The germline V gene has CDR1 SGDLS and CDR2 YYNGEE.

The V gene is TRBV27, the J gene TRBJ1-2; perhaps TRBD1 as D (6 bases). V lost 6 bases, J lost 3 bases, and 14 bases lay in between. Germline V lookup: CDR1 MNHEY, CDR2 SMNVEV (reference sequence). This CDR3 is 14 amino acids long. The CDR3 DNA reads as TGTGCCAGCAGCCAAACAGGGACGCACTATGGCTACACCTTC. Encoded protein: CASSQTGTHYGYTF.